The rows below give T cell receptor beta chains drawn from one sample of a study of blood T cell repertoires in COVID-19. Measured with immunoSEQ multiplex PCR; TCRdb has only the in-frame clones, and not every one. The repertoire consists of under 150,000 clones, with 90% occurring once and the leading ten covering approximately 5%. The sample taken for sequencing was peripheral blood. The receptor source for this set is a man between 60 and 75 years old with COVID-19, enrolled during active disease. Both conserved end residues are trimmed from each CDR3. D genes are given only for firm matches.

j_call v_call d_call cdr3_aa
TRBJ1-5 TRBV3-1/TRBV3-2 TRBD1 ASSRTGGGNQPQH
TRBJ2-7 TRBV11-2 - ASSFGTPGYEQY
TRBJ2-7 TRBV15 TRBD2 ATSRAREDEQY
TRBJ2-7 TRBV7-2 TRBD1 ASSLEAFTGAHPYEQY
TRBJ1-4 TRBV30 - AWKVAPGRFNEKLF
TRBJ2-2 TRBV11-3 TRBD1 ASSHVDRVATGELF
TRBJ1-1 TRBV9 - ASSPHGQLMNTEAF
TRBJ2-3 TRBV2 TRBD1 ASRRTGGTDTQY
TRBJ1-2 TRBV27 - ASSQHYGYT
TRBJ1-3 TRBV27 TRBD1 ASRRTGGNTIY
TRBJ2-2 TRBV5-6 TRBD2 ASSLRLAGELF
TRBJ2-6 TRBV28 TRBD1 ASSSQRRGLASAGANVLT